The next 29 T cell receptor beta chains were all read from a single sample in a study of patients and donors after allogeneic stem cell transplantation. TCRdb reanalysed the RT-PCR reads using MiXCR and keeps one entry per CDR3 protein. The sample holds 900,000 to 1,000,000 distinct CDR3 sequences, around 17% seen once. The sequenced sample was blood, either unsorted or a sorted T cell fraction (not recorded which). Receptor source: a human donor who was either an allogeneic HSCT recipient or a stem cell or donor lymphocyte infusion donor (not recorded which). It is not recorded whose cells these are; they may come from a transplant donor.

This clonotype showed up just a few times. The chain links TRBV5-6 to TRBJ2-7; TRBD2 is a possible D gene (5 bases). The germline V gene has CDR1 SGHDT and CDR2 YYEEEE. This CDR3 has 16 amino acids. V lost 4 bases to trimming and J lost 0 bases, with 17 bases between them. As DNA, the CDR3 is TGTGCCAGCAGCCTCCCCGGGGTCTCTAGCTCCTACGAGCAGTACTTC. Its translation: CASSLPGVSSSYEQYF.

This chain links TRBV4-2 with TRBJ2-5; weak D call: TRBD2 (6 bases). The CDR3 covers 15 residues. The V end was cut by 0 bases, the J end by 5 bases, with 13 bases between. The V gene's germline CDR1 is LGHNA and CDR2 YNFKEQ. CDR3 sequence reads: CASSQDGGRQETQYF. The CDR3 nucleotides are TGTGCCAGCAGCCAAGATGGGGGGAGACAGGAGACCCAGTACTTC.

The DNA of the CDR3 is TGTGCCAGCAGCGCCAGACAGCGCACCGGGGAGCTGTTTTTT. It translates to CASSARQRTGELFF. The rearrangement uses TRBV3-1 and TRBJ2-2; D is possibly TRBD1 (5 bases). Trimming took off 5 bases at V and 4 bases at J, with 11 bases between the two ends. Germline CDR1 LGHDT, CDR2 YNNKEL (reference sequence). This CDR3 region has 14 residues. The whole variable domain, remainder taken from reference TRBV3-1 and TRBJ2-2, is DTAVSQTPKYLVTQMGNDKSIKCEQNLGHDTMYWYKQDSKKFLKIMFSYNNKELIINETVPNRFSPKSPDKAHLNLHINSLELGDSAVYFCASSARQRTGELFFGEGSRLTVL.

This clonotype was observed at least ten times. The chain has TRBV12-3 or TRBV12-4 and TRBJ1-3, with no clear D. This CDR3 spans 11 amino acids. V lost 5 bases to trimming and J lost 9 bases, with 8 bases between them. In DNA form, the CDR3 reads TGTGCCAGCAGTATGGATATCACCATATATTTT. Translating gives CASSMDITIYF.

The chain couples TRBV5-1 to TRBJ2-7; D possibly corresponds to TRBD1 (6 bases). This CDR3 is built from 15 residues. Trimming took 0 bases from V and 2 from J, leaving 12 bases between them. The germline CDR1 and CDR2 sequences are SGHRS and YFSETQ. In nucleotides, the CDR3 is TGCGCCAGCAGCTTGGAGCCAGGGGATGCCTACGAGCAGTACTTC. Amino acids: CASSLEPGDAYEQYF.

This clonotype occurred a few times. This chain connects TRBV9 to TRBJ2-2; either TRBD1 or TRBD2 may fit D (5 bases each). From germline, CDR1 is SGDLS and CDR2 YYNGEE. Trimming left V 2 bases short and J 7 bases short, with 18 bases between. This CDR3 has 16 amino acids. CDR3 sequence reads: CASSVRLRGTYGELFF. The DNA of the CDR3 is TGTGCCAGCAGCGTCAGGCTAAGAGGGACCTACGGGGAGCTGTTTTTT.

This clonotype was seen ten or more times. V gene TRBV29-1 combines with J gene TRBJ2-1, with D maybe TRBD2 (5 bases). The germline CDR1 and CDR2 sequences are SQVTM and ANQGSEA. There are 12 residues in the CDR3. Trimming shortened V by 6 bases and J by 13 bases, and 19 bases separated the two germline ends. CDR3 region: CSVEISAGPQFF. The CDR3 bases are TGCAGCGTCGAAATTTCGGCGGGCCCACAGTTCTTC.

The chain combines TRBV18 with TRBJ2-7; D is undetermined. CDR3 size: 12 residues. Trimming cost V 3 bases and J 6 bases, with 9 bases left between them. Germline loops: CDR1 KGHSH, CDR2 LQKENI. CDR3 in amino acids: CASSPEGTEQYF. DNA for the CDR3: TGTGCCAGCTCACCTGAAGGAACCGAGCAGTACTTC.

CDR3 sequence reads: CAIGGLHQEYF. CDR3 sequence (DNA): TGTGCCATCGGGGGGCTCCACCAGGAGTACTTC. V gene TRBV10-3 combines with J gene TRBJ2-7; D assignment may be TRBD1 or TRBD2 (6 bases each). In germline, CDR1 is ENHRY, CDR2 SYGVKD. The CDR3 length is 11 residues. The V end lost 8 bases, the J end lost 11 bases, and 16 bases lay between the germline ends.

Ten or more counts support this clonotype. The chain uses TRBV5-1 and TRBJ2-1, with 8 bases fitting TRBD1. CDR1 and CDR2 from the germline V gene are SGHRS and YFSETQ. The CDR3 loop spans 14 amino acids. Trimming took 10 bases from V and 7 from J; bases not matched to a gene: 13. DNA for the CDR3: TGCGCCTCGCAGGGGGCGCCGTTTGAAAATGAGCAGTTCTTC. Its protein is CASQGAPFENEQFF.

The chain is built from TRBV29-1 and TRBJ2-3; 9 nucleotides line up with TRBD2. Germline lookup yields CDR1 SQVTM and CDR2 ANQGSEA. The ends lost 3 bases at V and 4 bases at J; junction bases unmatched: 5. The CDR3 totals 14 residues. CDR3 sequence reads: CSVDLRGGADTQYF. CDR3 sequence (DNA): TGCAGCGTTGACTTGCGGGGGGGGGCAGATACGCAGTATTTT.

The chain couples TRBV7-8 to TRBJ1-1; 7 bases align to TRBD1. Per the germline V gene, CDR1 is SGHVS and CDR2 is FQNEAQ. The CDR3 spans 14 residues. Unmatched junction bases numbered 2, after V lost 0 bases and J lost 4 bases. CDR3 in DNA: TGTGCCAGCAGCTTAGCGAGGGACAGCACTGAAGCTTTCTTT. It translates to CASSLARDSTEAFF.

This chain links TRBV6-5 with TRBJ2-5; the D gene is possibly TRBD1 (6 bases). Trimming removed 0 bases from V and 2 bases from J, with 7 bases in between. The CDR3 is 14 amino acids. The germline gives CDR1 MNHEY, CDR2 SVGAGI. CDR3 loop: CASSYSQGQETQYF. The CDR3 coding sequence is TGTGCCAGCAGTTACTCACAGGGACAAGAGACCCAGTACTTC.

This clonotype was counted a few times. This chain links TRBV27 with TRBJ2-7; either TRBD1 or TRBD2 may fit D (5 bases each). CDR1 MNHEY and CDR2 SMNVEV come from the germline V gene (reference sequence). This CDR3 is built from 13 residues. V was cut by 3 bases and J by 7 bases, with 13 bases left in between. The CDR3: CASSFRWDPEQYF. CDR3 in DNA: TGTGCCAGCAGTTTCCGCTGGGACCCGGAGCAGTACTTC.

The rearrangement uses TRBV5-1 and TRBJ1-1, with D perhaps TRBD1 (6 bases). The germline V gene has CDR1 SGHRS and CDR2 YFSETQ. This CDR3 is built from 14 residues. V was shortened by 0 bases and J by 6 bases, with 12 bases between the two germline ends. In DNA form, the CDR3 reads TGCGCCAGCAGCTTGGCCGGGCAGGGGTCTGAAGCTTTCTTT. Translated, it gives CASSLAGQGSEAFF.

This clonotype appeared a single time. The chain combines TRBV5-4 with TRBJ2-7; possibly TRBD2 for D (5 bases). V shed 0 bases and J shed 4 bases, with 11 bases lying between them. The CDR3 extends over 14 amino acids. Germline loops: CDR1 SGHNT, CDR2 YYREEE (reference sequence). The CDR3 nucleotides are TGTGCCAGCAGCTTGGCAACCGGGGTTTACGAGCAGTACTTC. It codes for CASSLATGVYEQYF.

This clonotype has a handful of counts. The J gene is TRBJ2-3, the V gene TRBV12-3 or TRBV12-4, with 8 bases that match TRBD2. J was trimmed by 2 bases and V by 6 bases; bases with no gene match: 13. The length of the CDR3 is 17 residues. The CDR3 nucleotides are TGTGCCAGCAGGGTAGCGGGACCCGACACCGACACAGATACGCAGTATTTT. Translating gives CASRVAGPDTDTDTQYF.

The gene calls are TRBV25-1 and TRBJ1-6; D might be TRBD1 (6 bases). Trimming cost V 0 bases and J 5 bases, with 11 bases left between them. The CDR3 contains 16 residues. The germline V gene has CDR1 MGHDK and CDR2 SYGVNS. DNA of the CDR3: TGTGCCAGCAGTGAATATTGGCCAGGGGATAATTCACCCCTCCACTTT. Protein sequence: CASSEYWPGDNSPLHF.

The genes are TRBV6-1 and TRBJ2-6, with a tentative D call TRBD2 (6 bases). Germline assignment: CDR1 MNHNS and CDR2 SASEGT. Trimming pared 5 bases from V and 4 bases from J, leaving 21 bases between. This CDR3 has 18 residues. In DNA form, the CDR3 reads TGTGCCAGCAGTCCGTGGGGGGACCCAAGAACGGGGGCCAACGTCCTGACTTTC. The encoded protein is CASSPWGDPRTGANVLTF.

This clonotype was counted between two and nine times. The V gene is TRBV5-5, the J gene TRBJ2-7, with D perhaps assigned TRBD1 or TRBD2 (6 bases each). The CDR3 consists of 18 residues. Trimming shortened V by 2 bases and J by 5 bases, and 26 bases separated the two germline ends. Germline values: CDR1 SGHKS, CDR2 YYEKEE (reference sequence). The CDR3 here is CASSFFLGIGGGPHEQYF. The CDR3 region has the DNA TGTGCCAGCAGCTTCTTTTTGGGGATTGGAGGGGGGCCTCACGAGCAGTACTTC.

For the CDR3, the DNA is TGTGCCATCAGTGAAAACCGGTGGGGGGACCACAACACCATATATTTT. Protein: CAISENRWGDHNTIYF. V and J are TRBV10-3 and TRBJ1-3, with D maybe TRBD1 (5 bases). The V and J ends lost 3 bases and 7 bases respectively, with 19 bases between them. The CDR3 runs to 16 residues. CDR1 and CDR2 from the germline V gene are ENHRY and SYGVKD.

The chain links TRBV7-6 to TRBJ2-1; 9 nucleotides line up with TRBD2. This CDR3 has 14 residues. Germline CDR1 is SGHVS and CDR2 is FNYEAQ. V gave up 6 bases and J gave up 7 bases; unmatched junction bases: 7. The CDR3 DNA reads as TGTGCCAGCAGATTTAGCGGGAGCCGAAATGAGCAGTTCTTC. This encodes CASRFSGSRNEQFF.

This clonotype has just a few counts. This sequence joins TRBV10-1 and TRBJ2-2; 8 bases map to TRBD1. Germline trimming cut 4 bases from V and 5 bases from J; bases unmatched to any gene: 3. In germline, CDR1 is WNHNN, CDR2 SYGVQD (reference sequence). CDR3 size: 14 residues. In nucleotides, the CDR3 is TGCGCCAGCAGTGGCCGACAGGGGACCGGGGAGCTGTTTTTT. This sequence encodes CASSGRQGTGELFF.

The chain uses TRBV12-3 or TRBV12-4 and TRBJ2-1; no clear D gene. This CDR3 has 13 residues. V lost 3 bases, J lost 3 bases, and 6 bases lay in between. The CDR3 sequence is CASSFILYNEQFF. CDR3 sequence (DNA): TGTGCCAGCAGTTTCATACTCTACAATGAGCAGTTCTTC.

The rearrangement links TRBV19 to TRBJ2-2; D remains unclear. The V gene lost 3 bases and the J gene lost 0 bases, with 8 bases spanning the gap. This CDR3 has 15 residues. CDR1 and CDR2 from the germline V gene are LNHDA and SQIVND (reference sequence). CDR3 protein: CASSIIGPNTGELFF. CDR3 nucleotides: TGTGCCAGTAGTATTATTGGGCCGAACACCGGGGAGCTGTTTTTT.

This clonotype was recorded at least ten times. The chain has TRBV12-3 or TRBV12-4 and TRBJ2-7; perhaps D is TRBD1 or TRBD2 (5 bases each). The CDR3 is 14 residues long. Trimming pared 3 bases from V and 2 bases from J, leaving 11 bases between. The chain's CDR3 is CASSLRGPPYEQYF. CDR3 in DNA: TGTGCCAGCAGTTTGAGGGGCCCACCCTACGAGCAGTACTTC.

This clonotype was observed a handful of times. The chain recombines TRBV7-9 with TRBJ1-1; perhaps TRBD1 as D (5 bases). Germline V gene sequence: CDR1 SEHNR, CDR2 FQNEAQ (reference sequence). CDR3 length equals 15 residues. V was clipped by 3 bases and J by 4 bases, with 15 bases between them. CDR3 sequence reads: CASSFLGPGGTEAFF. The CDR3 region has the DNA TGTGCCAGCAGCTTCCTGGGGCCCGGGGGCACTGAAGCTTTCTTT.

The rearrangement uses TRBV19 and TRBJ2-2, with TRBD1 identical over 10 bases. Trimming took 7 bases from V and 6 from J; bases not matched to a gene: 14. CDR1 is LNHDA, CDR2 SQIVND, per germline (reference sequence). The CDR3 covers 17 residues. The CDR3: CASTSGRGQGFSGELFF. The CDR3 region has the DNA TGTGCCAGTACCTCCGGCCGGGGACAGGGGTTTTCCGGGGAGCTGTTTTTT.

Note on this clonotype: A read error may account for a junction end that differs from germline. The genes are TRBV6-6 and TRBJ1-2; possibly TRBD1 for D (5 bases). This CDR3 contains 12 residues. CDR1 and CDR2 from the germline V gene are MNHNY and SVGAGI (reference sequence). CDR3 nucleotide sequence: TGTGCCAGCAGTTACGTTACGACAGAGGGTTTATTC. Its protein is CASSYVTTEGLF.